The text below deals with one T cell receptor (beta chain). Its cognate antigen is unknown. Each donor was a healthy Caucasian individual from Russia, aged roughly 6 to 100. A second PCR of roughly 7 to 11 cycles used a sample-barcoded 5' primer and a J-beta primer mix. There were at least 3 million CDR3-containing paired-end reads obtained from each sample. TCRdb fed the 5' RACE reads into MiXCR, producing one record per CDR3 protein. The data hold about 1.5 million distinct CDR3 sequences, with roughly 45% observed a single time. With 10 bases removed from V and 4 bases from J, the gap between germline ends came to 13 bases. The CDR3 spans 12 residues. The sample belongs to a study of blood T cells in healthy people across ages. Findings and caveats of the study: There was no known CMV status for donors, so expanded clonotype changes were possibly confounded.

This clonotype was obtained from a woman aged 18-29 years in good health. Sequencing was done on a sample of blood. The rearrangement joins TRBV12-3 or TRBV12-4 to TRBJ1-2; the D is unclear. CDR3 residues: CANSLDSYGYTF. CDR3 DNA sequence: TGTGCCAACTCCCTTGATAGCTATGGCTACACCTTC.